This T cell receptor beta chain was obtained from a study of regulatory T cells in long-lasting Graves disease listed by TCRdb under 2021. Background for the entire study: Antithyroid drugs had been taken for less than 3 months by newly diagnosed Graves' disease patients. TCR sequencing covered some 13 persistent and some 20 newly diagnosed Graves' disease patients, 33 samples in total. This study used TCR sequencing and RNA sequencing of peripheral blood to compare persistent Graves' disease patients against newly diagnosed Graves' disease patients. The study took place in China and was registered as a clinical trial. Findings and caveats that apply to the study as a whole: Sequencing and analysis were limited to the TCR beta chain. Persistent Graves' disease patients showed lower TCR Shannon entropy and fewer highly expanded clones than newly diagnosed patients, suggesting clonal expansion. Patients with persistent disease shared more public clonotypes (around 2,700) than newly diagnosed patients did (966). The small sample size was acknowledged by the authors as a limitation that may reduce accuracy. The study examined only peripheral blood because the primary lesion, thyroid tissue, could not be accessed. Preferential use of TRBV28, TRBJ1-2 and TRBJ2-5 was observed in persistent disease, whereas TRBV20-1 and TRBJ2-1 were favored in newly diagnosed disease.

There are a few counts of this clonotype. Its antigen specificity is not known. No much larger clonotype is one base removed from it; base qualities were not supplied. Germline trimming: 2 bases from V, 4 bases from J; junction bases outside gene matches: 11. Counted from cysteine to phenylalanine, this CDR3 has 16 amino acids. Only CDR3 DNA is held: 48 bases, read in frame from base 1. CDR1 SGHRS and CDR2 YFSETQ were looked up in the germline V gene. The intended sense of this specimen's time point label: newly diagnosed GD, antithyroid drugs for less than 3 months. For both TCR sequencing and RNA sequencing, RNA was extracted from PBMCs using TRIzol. The diagnosis of Graves' disease followed American Thyroid Association guidelines. Recruitment of patients was carried out at an endocrinology department in Xi'an, China. Each patient gave 9 to 10 milliliters of peripheral blood, collected in an EDTA anticoagulant tube. Ficoll Paque Plus density gradient separation was used to isolate PBMCs, and no further T cell sorting was done. An Agilent 2100 Bioanalyzer and agarose gel were used to check RNA quality, while a NanoDrop 2000 measured RNA concentration.

The library came from multiplex PCR. Reads for this sample came from an Illumina HiSeq 4000. iRepertoire HTBI primers and Arm-PCR amplification of CDR3 regions were used to construct TCR beta libraries. PCR products were gel purified before sequencing. The published analysis was carried out like this. A total of around 59 TRBV and some 15 TRBJ segments were identified across samples and were used for gene usage analysis of CDR3 amino acid clonotypes. COPE and FqMerger were used to merge filtered high-quality paired reads into contigs. BLAST was used to align contigs to IMGT TRBV, TRBD and TRBJ reference genes, with CDR3 defined following IMGT. Any clonotype with a frequency above 0.1% was classified as a highly expanded clone. Shannon entropy was used to measure repertoire diversity, and the Gini coefficient was used to measure V-J evenness. A clonotype found in more than one individual was treated as public. The public sequencing data were trimmed at Q25 with fastp and processed into clonotypes with MiXCR by TCRdb, which kept only in-frame beta chains. A single entry per CDR3 protein holds the most common genes and DNA from its merged rows. The authors' filters were not applied to this entry. This sample gives about 440,000 distinct CDR3 sequences in total; roughly 15% of them show up just once. In total, the top ten clones hold about 25% of the sample.

The sample also formed part of further work on T cells in Graves' hyperthyroidism and ophthalmopathy. That second report states: Graves' hyperthyroidism was defined as stable when no progression to ophthalmopathy occurred over 18 months of follow-up. Hyperthyroidism patients were aged 18 to 65 years and newly diagnosed, with disease duration of less than 2 months. Any patient with an uncontrolled infection, another autoimmune disease, pregnancy or lactation was excluded. Clinical symptoms, serum thyroxine and TRAb, thyroid ultrasound, and orbital computed tomography formed the basis for the diagnoses. The TCR CDR3 was subjected to a first round of RT-PCR using the HTBI primer set and the Qiagen OneStep RT-PCR kit. Most expanded thyroid clonotypes (frequency above 0.001) were also detected in blood, suggesting blood repertoires may reflect thyroid immune responses. A model built on a 13 V-J signature distinguished ophthalmopathy from stable hyperthyroidism, reaching 85% to 90% sensitivity and 81.08% specificity in cross-validation and 80%/75% in testing. During validation, the model predicted progression to ophthalmopathy a median of roughly six months ahead of onset, with around 71% sensitivity and about 72% specificity. A discovery cohort of about 96 patients, approximately 44 with Graves' ophthalmopathy and more than 55 with stable Graves' hyperthyroidism, was used to find distinguishing TCR V-J signatures. Whether ophthalmopathy could be predicted prospectively was tested in an independent validation cohort made up of 18 to 20 hyperthyroidism patients plus 17 patients who later progressed to ophthalmopathy. The approximately 98 discovery patients were randomly divided into training and test sets at a 7:3 ratio. The study also compared thyroid tissue and blood T-cell repertoires from 5 to 7 Graves' hyperthyroidism patients. Once sampling was done, hyperthyroidism patients were given methimazole at a starting dose of 30 mg daily, whereas ophthalmopathy patients were given high-dose intravenous methylprednisolone. A second multiplex PCR round built the libraries, followed by size selection and purification. The libraries were sequenced on an Illumina HiSeq2000 using paired-end 100 bp reads. SOAPnuke was used to process the raw data, throwing out any read that contained adapters or uncalled bases, had a mean Phred below 15, or lacked an exact constant-primer or identifier match. COPE v1.2.5 was used to merge the high-quality paired reads, and each unique nucleotide sequence was defined as a clonotype. MiTCR v1.1 was used to align clonotypes to the IMGT TRBV, TRBD and TRBJ reference segments. The analysis was restricted to V-J combinations with a frequency above 0.0001, which together covered about 99% of the repertoires. The TCS score was defined as the ratio of F50 (clonal expansion) to E x V (chaos), calculated using BLOSUM62-based TCRdist between CDR3 peptides within each V-J. Welch's t-statistics and random forest reduced approximately 520 V-J features to about 13, which were used in a naive Bayes classifier (R e1071). No statistical method was used to fix the sample size in advance, and group allocation was not hidden from the investigators. The paper describes TCR Vbeta CDR3 sequencing of 140 or so peripheral blood samples, made up of around 41 ophthalmopathy patients, 70 to 80 hyperthyroidism patients and approximately 17 progressor patients.

The sequenced sample was peripheral blood mononuclear cells (PBMCs), obtained at new diagnosis, from a patient treated with antithyroid drugs. The receptor was isolated from a woman between 18 and 30 years old with Graves disease. Donor details come from another sample of the same person, matched by shared clones. The chain is encoded by TRBV5-1 joined to TRBJ1-1, and 7 junctional nucleotides match TRBD1. The DNA sequence reads TGCGCCAGCAGCTTAACAGGAAAGGGGGCCAGCACTGAAGCTTTCTTT. This translates into CASSLTGKGASTEAFF.